The 4 T cell receptor beta chains reported below all come from one sample, sequenced in a study of T cells in localized non-small cell lung cancer (dated by TCRdb to between 2020 and 2021). The method was the immunoSEQ multiplex PCR assay. TCRdb holds this immuneACCESS table with in-frame rearrangements only. Some clones are missing; in checked studies, unresolved V genes explain under half, and the rest has no known cause. In this sample the table shows some 870 clones, approximately 20% of which occur a single time. The ten largest clones represent 14% of the sample. The sequenced sample was normal lung tissue next to the tumor, obtained before any cancer treatment. The receptors derive from a man aged 40 to 70 with stage I lung adenocarcinoma.

In its sample, this clone was seen once. This chain connects TRBV12-5 to TRBJ2-5, with D unclear. The CDR3 consists of 14 residues. V gave up 7 bases and J gave up 5 bases, with 17 bases separating them. Germline V gene lookup returns CDR1 LGHNT and CDR2 FRNRAP. DNA of the CDR3: TGTGCTAGTGTCGACTGGGCAATGGGGGAGACCCAGTACTTC. Its protein product is CASVDWAMGETQYF. Full variable domain (outside the CDR3, taken from reference TRBV12-5 and TRBJ2-5): DARVTQTPRHKVTEMGQEVTMRCQPILGHNTVFWYRQTMMQGLELLAYFRNRAPLDDSGMPKDRFSAEMPDATLATLKIQPSEPRDSAVYFCASVDWAMGETQYFGPGTRLLVL.

This chain connects TRBV19 to TRBJ1-1, with D perhaps matching TRBD1 (5 bases). Germline lookup yields CDR1 LNHDA and CDR2 SQIVND (reference sequence). The CDR3 is made up of 15 amino acids. Trimming shortened V by 3 bases and J by 0 bases, and 11 bases separated the two germline ends. CDR3 amino acids: CASSIPGRLNTEAFF. CDR3 nucleotide sequence: TGTGCCAGTAGTATCCCGGGACGGTTGAACACTGAAGCTTTCTTT.

This clone appeared a few times. This chain joins TRBV9 and TRBJ1-2, with D hard to call. CDR3 size: 13 residues. The V end was cut by 0 bases, the J end by 7 bases, with 10 bases between. In germline, CDR1 is SGDLS, CDR2 YYNGEE. DNA for the CDR3: TGTGCCAGCAGCGTAGGACAACGCGCTGGCTACACCTTC. Translated: CASSVGQRAGYTF.

The sample holds a few counts of this clone. The rearrangement joins TRBV9 to TRBJ2-7, with TRBD2 identical over 11 bases. The V gene end was trimmed by 4 bases and the J gene end by 1 base; junction bases not matched to a gene: 4. The CDR3 totals 15 residues. Germline assignment: CDR1 SGDLS and CDR2 YYNGEE. CDR3 sequence: CASSTGTSGSYEQYF. CDR3 sequence (DNA): TGTGCCAGCAGCACCGGGACTAGCGGATCCTACGAGCAGTACTTC.